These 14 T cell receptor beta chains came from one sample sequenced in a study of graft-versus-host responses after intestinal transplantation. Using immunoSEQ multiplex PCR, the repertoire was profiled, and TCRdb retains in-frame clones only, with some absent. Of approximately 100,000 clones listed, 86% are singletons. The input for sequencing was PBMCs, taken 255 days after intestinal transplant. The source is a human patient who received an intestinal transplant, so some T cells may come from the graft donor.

CDR3: CASTPTSGGFYEQYF. CDR3 coding DNA: TGTGCCAGCACCCCGACTAGCGGGGGATTCTACGAGCAGTACTTC. The chain recombines TRBV27 with TRBJ2-7, with 12 bases that match TRBD2. CDR1 is MNHEY and CDR2 is SMNVEV in the germline V gene (reference sequence). This CDR3 is built from 15 residues. Losses at the gene ends were 7 bases for V and 3 bases for J; bases not matched to a gene: 7.

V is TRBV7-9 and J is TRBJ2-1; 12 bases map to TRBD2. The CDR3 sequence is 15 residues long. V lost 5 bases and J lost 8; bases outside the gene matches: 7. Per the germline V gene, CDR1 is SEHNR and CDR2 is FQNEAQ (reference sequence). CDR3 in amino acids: CASSPPSGRVDEQFF. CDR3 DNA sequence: TGTGCCAGCAGCCCTCCTAGCGGGAGGGTGGATGAGCAGTTCTTC.

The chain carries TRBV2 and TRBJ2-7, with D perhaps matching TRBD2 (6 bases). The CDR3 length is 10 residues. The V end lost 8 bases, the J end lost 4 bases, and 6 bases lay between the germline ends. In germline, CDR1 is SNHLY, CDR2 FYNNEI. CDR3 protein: CASGGYEQYF. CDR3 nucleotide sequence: TGTGCCAGCGGGGGGTACGAGCAGTACTTC.

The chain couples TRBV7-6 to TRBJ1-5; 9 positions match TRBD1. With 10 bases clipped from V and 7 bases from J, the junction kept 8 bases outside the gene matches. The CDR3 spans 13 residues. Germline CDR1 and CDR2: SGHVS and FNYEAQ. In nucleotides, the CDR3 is TGTGCCACTACACAGGGGGCGGGACAGCCCCAGCATTTT. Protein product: CATTQGAGQPQHF.

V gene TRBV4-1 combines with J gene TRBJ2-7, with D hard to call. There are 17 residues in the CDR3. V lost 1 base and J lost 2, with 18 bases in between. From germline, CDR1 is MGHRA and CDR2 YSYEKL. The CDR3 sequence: CASSQAFLAGRTYEQYF. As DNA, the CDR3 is TGCGCCAGCAGCCAAGCCTTTCTGGCAGGCCGGACCTACGAGCAGTACTTC.

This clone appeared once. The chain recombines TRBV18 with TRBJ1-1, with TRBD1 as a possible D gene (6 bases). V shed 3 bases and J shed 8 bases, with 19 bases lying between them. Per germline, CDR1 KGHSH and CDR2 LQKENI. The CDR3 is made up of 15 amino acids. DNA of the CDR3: TGTGCCAGCTCACCCCCGCTGGGAGGGGGGGCCGAAGCTTTCTTT. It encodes CASSPPLGGGAEAFF.

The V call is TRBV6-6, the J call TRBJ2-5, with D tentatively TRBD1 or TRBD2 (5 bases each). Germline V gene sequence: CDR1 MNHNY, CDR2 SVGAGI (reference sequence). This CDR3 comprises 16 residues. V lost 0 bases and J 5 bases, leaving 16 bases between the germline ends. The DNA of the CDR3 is TGTGCCAGCAGTTACTCACCAAGGGGAGTGGGGGAGACCCAGTACTTC. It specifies CASSYSPRGVGETQYF.

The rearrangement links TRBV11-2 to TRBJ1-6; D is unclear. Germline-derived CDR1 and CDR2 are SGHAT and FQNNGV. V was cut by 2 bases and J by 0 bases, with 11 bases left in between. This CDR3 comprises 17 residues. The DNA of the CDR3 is TGTGCCAGCAGCTTAACTCATGTGAACTCCTATAATTCACCCCTCCACTTT. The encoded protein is CASSLTHVNSYNSPLHF.

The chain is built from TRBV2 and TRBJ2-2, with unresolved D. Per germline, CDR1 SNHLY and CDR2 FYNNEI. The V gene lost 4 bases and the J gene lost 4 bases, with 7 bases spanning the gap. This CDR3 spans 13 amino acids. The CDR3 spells CASSGRLTGELFF. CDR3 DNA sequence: TGTGCCAGCAGTGGGCGGCTCACCGGGGAGCTGTTTTTT.

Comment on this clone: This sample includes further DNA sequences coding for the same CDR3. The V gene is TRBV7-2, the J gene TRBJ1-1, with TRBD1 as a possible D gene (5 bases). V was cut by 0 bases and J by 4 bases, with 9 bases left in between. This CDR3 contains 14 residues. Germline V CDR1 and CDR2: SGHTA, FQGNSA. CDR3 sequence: CASSLAGRGTEAFF. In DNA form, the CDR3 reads TGTGCCAGCAGCTTAGCCGGGAGGGGCACTGAAGCTTTCTTT.

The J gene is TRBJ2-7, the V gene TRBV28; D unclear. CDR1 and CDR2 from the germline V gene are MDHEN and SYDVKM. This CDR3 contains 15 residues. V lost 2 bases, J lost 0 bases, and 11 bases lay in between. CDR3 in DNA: TGTGCCAGCAGTTTAGCCGGGTCGAACTCCTACGAGCAGTACGTC. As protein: CASSLAGSNSYEQYV.

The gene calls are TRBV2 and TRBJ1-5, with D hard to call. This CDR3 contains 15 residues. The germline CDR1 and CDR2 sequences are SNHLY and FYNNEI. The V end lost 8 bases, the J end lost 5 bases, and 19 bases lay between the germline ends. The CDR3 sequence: CASRRLETKDQPQHF. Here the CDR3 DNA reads TGTGCCAGCCGAAGGTTGGAGACAAAGGATCAGCCCCAGCATTTT.

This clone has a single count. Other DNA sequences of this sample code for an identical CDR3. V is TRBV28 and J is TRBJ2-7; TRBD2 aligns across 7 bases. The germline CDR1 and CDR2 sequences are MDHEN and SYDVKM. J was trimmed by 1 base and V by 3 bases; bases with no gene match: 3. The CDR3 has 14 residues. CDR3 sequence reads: CASSFQGGSYEQYF. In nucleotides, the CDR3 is TGTGCCAGCAGTTTCCAGGGAGGGTCCTACGAGCAGTACTTC. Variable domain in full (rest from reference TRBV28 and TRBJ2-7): DVKVTQSSRYLVKRTGEKVFLECVQDMDHENMFWYRQDPGLGLRLIYFSYDVKMKEKGDIPEGYSVSREKKERFSLILESASTNQTSMYLCASSFQGGSYEQYFGPGTRLTVT.

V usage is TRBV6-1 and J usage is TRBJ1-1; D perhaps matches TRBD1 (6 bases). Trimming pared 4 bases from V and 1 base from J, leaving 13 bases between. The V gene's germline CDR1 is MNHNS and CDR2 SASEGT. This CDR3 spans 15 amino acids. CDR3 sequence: CASSVYRAENTEAFF. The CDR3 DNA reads TGTGCCAGCAGTGTTTACAGGGCAGAGAACACTGAAGCTTTCTTT.